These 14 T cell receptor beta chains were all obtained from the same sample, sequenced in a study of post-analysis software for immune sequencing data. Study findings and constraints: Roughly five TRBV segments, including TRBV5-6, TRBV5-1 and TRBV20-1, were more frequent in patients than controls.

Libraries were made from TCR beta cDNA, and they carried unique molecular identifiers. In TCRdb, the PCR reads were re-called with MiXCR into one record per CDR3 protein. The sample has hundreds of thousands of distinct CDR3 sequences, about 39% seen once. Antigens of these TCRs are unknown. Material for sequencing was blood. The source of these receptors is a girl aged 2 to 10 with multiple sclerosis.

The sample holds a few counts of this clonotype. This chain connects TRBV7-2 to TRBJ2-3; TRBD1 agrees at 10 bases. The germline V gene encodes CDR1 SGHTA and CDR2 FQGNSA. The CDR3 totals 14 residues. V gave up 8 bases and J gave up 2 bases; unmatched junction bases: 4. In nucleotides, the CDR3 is TGTGCCAGCCAGACAGGGGGCAACACAGATACGCAGTATTTT. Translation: CASQTGGNTDTQYF. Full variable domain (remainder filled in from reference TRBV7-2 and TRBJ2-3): GAGVSQSPSNKVTEKGKDVELRCDPISGHTALYWYRQSLGQGLEFLIYFQGNSAPDKSGLPSDRFSAERTGGSVSTLTIQRTQQEDSAVYLCASQTGGNTDTQYFGPGTRLTVL.

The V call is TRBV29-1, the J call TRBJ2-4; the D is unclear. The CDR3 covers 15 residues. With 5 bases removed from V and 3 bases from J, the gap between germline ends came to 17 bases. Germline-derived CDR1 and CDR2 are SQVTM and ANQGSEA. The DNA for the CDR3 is TGCAGCGTTTTCTCAGCCGGGTTGAGCAAAAACATTCAGTACTTC. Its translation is CSVFSAGLSKNIQYF. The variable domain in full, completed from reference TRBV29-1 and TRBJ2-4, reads SAVISQKPSRDICQRGTSLTIQCQVDSQVTMMFWYRQQPGQSLTLIATANQGSEATYESGFVIDKFPISRPNLTFSTLTVSNMSPEDSSIYLCSVFSAGLSKNIQYFGAGTRLSVL.

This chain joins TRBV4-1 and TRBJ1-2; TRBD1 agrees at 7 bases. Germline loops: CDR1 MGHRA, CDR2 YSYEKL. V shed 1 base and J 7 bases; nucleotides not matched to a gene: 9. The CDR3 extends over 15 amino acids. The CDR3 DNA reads TGCGCCAGCAGCCAAGGGTGGAGACAGGGTTCTGGCTACACCTTC. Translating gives CASSQGWRQGSGYTF.

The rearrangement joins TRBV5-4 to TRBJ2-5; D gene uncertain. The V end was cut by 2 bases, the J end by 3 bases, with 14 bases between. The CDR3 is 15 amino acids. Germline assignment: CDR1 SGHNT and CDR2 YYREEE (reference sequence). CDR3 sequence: CASSFKQAIKETQYF. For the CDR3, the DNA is TGTGCCAGCAGCTTCAAGCAGGCGATAAAAGAGACCCAGTACTTC.

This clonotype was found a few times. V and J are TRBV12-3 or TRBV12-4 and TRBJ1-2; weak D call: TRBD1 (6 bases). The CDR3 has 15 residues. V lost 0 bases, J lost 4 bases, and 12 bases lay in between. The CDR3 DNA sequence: TGTGCCAGCAGTTTAGCGGGAGGGGGTCGCTATGGCTACACCTTC. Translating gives CASSLAGGGRYGYTF.

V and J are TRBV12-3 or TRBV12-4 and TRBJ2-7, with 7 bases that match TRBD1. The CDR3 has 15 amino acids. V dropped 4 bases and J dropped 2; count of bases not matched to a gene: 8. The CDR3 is CASSYHPDRTYEQYF. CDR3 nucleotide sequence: TGTGCCAGCAGTTACCACCCGGACAGGACCTACGAGCAGTACTTC.

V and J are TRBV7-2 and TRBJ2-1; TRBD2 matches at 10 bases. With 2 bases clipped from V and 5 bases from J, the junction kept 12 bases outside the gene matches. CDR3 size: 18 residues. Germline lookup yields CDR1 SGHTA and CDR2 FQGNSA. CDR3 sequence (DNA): TGTGCCAGCAGCTTAAGGTGGCTAGCGGGAGTAGGCCACAATGAGCAGTTCTTC. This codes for CASSLRWLAGVGHNEQFF.

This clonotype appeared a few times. The CDR3 here is CSARGVSGFRTDTQYF. Here the CDR3 DNA reads TGCAGTGCTAGAGGGGTTAGCGGTTTCCGCACAGATACGCAGTATTTT. The gene calls are TRBV20-1 and TRBJ2-3; the D gene is possibly TRBD2 (6 bases). This CDR3 is built from 16 residues. Germline CDR1 reads DFQATT; CDR2 reads SNEGSKA (reference sequence). V was clipped by 1 base and J by 1 base, with 15 bases between them.

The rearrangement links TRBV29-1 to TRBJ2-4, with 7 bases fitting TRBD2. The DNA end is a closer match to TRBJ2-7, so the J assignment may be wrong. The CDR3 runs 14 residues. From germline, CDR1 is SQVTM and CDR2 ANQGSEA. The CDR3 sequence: CSVEDPGTTYEQYF. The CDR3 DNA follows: TGCAGCGTTGAAGATCCAGGGACTACCTACGAGCAGTACTTC.

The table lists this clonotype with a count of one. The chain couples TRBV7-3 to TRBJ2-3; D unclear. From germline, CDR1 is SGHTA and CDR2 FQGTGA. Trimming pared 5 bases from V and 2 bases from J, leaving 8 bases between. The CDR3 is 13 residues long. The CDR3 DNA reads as TGTGCCAGCAGCCCGGATTACACAGATACGCAGTATTTT. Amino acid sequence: CASSPDYTDTQYF.

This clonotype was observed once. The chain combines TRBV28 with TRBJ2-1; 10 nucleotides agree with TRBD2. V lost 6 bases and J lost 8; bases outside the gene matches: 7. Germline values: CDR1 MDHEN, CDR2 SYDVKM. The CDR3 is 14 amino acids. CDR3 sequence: CASRYSGRKDEQFF. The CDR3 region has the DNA TGTGCCAGCAGATATAGCGGGAGGAAAGATGAGCAGTTCTTC.

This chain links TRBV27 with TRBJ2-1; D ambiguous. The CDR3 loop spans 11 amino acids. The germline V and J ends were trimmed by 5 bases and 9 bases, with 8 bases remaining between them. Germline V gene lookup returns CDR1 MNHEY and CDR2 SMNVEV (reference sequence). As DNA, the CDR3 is TGTGCCAGCAGTAACAATGCTGAGCAGTTCTTC. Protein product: CASSNNAEQFF.

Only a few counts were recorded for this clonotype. In DNA form, the CDR3 reads TGCGCCAGCAGCCAAGACCCCGGGACAGGGGGCGGCTACACCTTC. Translating it yields CASSQDPGTGGGYTF. The V call is TRBV4-3, the J call TRBJ1-2; TRBD1 matches 12 bases. This CDR3 comprises 15 residues. Germline V gene lookup returns CDR1 LGHNA and CDR2 YSLEER. Losses at the gene ends were 0 bases for V and 8 bases for J; bases not matched to a gene: 4.

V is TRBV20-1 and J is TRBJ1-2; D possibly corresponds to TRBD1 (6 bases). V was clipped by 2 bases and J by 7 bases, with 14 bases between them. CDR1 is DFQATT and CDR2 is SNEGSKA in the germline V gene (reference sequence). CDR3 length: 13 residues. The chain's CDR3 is CSARSTGPSGYTF. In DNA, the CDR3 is TGCAGTGCTAGATCGACAGGTCCCAGTGGCTACACCTTC.